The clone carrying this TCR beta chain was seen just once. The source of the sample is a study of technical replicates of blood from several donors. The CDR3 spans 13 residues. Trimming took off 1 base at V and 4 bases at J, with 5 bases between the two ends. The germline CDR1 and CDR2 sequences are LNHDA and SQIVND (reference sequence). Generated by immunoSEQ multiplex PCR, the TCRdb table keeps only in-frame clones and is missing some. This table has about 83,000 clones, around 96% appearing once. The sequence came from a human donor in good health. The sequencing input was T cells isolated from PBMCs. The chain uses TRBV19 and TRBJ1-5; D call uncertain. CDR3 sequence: CASSIARNQPQHF. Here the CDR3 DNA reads TGTGCCAGTAGTATAGCTAGAAATCAGCCCCAGCATTTT.